This TCR beta chain was sequenced in a study of cytomegalovirus exposure and HLA in healthy donors. Study-wide results and limits: Looking again later, the authors saw that most CMV-associated TCR beta chains seemed HLA-restricted.

With 60 Vbeta and 13 Jbeta primers, the PCR was carried out. The assay was immunoSEQ multiplex PCR, and TCRdb's table has in-frame clones only and misses some. The sample lists roughly 220,000 clones, 80% to 90% seen once, with around 3% in the top ten. The germline gives CDR1 SQVTM, CDR2 ANQGSEA. J gave up 6 bases and V 6 bases, and 2 bases lay outside the gene matches. This CDR3 region has 11 residues. A word on this clone: Its antigen remains unidentified.

The rearrangement uses TRBV29-1 and TRBJ2-7; 10 positions agree with TRBD1. Sequencing was performed on PBMCs. The TCR was taken from a young man in good health and CMV-seronegative. CDR3 loop: CSVGTGVEQYF. CDR3 nucleotide sequence: TGCAGCGTGGGGACAGGGGTCGAGCAGTACTTC.